These 25 T cell receptor beta chains were all obtained from the same sample, sequenced in a study of T cell responses to AZD1222 COVID-19 vaccine. The assay was immunoSEQ multiplex PCR, and TCRdb's table has in-frame clones only and misses some. Of 95,000 to 100,000 clones detected, approximately 86% appear once; the ten largest clones hold 1.4%. The material was peripheral blood, obtained on day 0 of AZD1222 vaccination. The source is an adult in good health.

The chain is built from TRBV11-3 and TRBJ2-2, with 11 bases matching TRBD2. The CDR3 runs to 16 residues. Germline V lookup: CDR1 SGHNT, CDR2 YENEEA. V lost 5 bases, J lost 5 bases, and 7 bases stayed unmatched. In nucleotides, the CDR3 is TGTGCCAGCAGCGCTTTAACTAGCGGGAGTACCGGGGAGCTGTTTTTT. This codes for CASSALTSGSTGELFF.

Note on this clone: The same CDR3 arises from other DNA sequences in this sample as well. The rearrangement links TRBV5-1 to TRBJ1-4, with 9 bases aligning to TRBD1. Germline assignment: CDR1 SGHRS and CDR2 YFSETQ. The junction had 3 bases not matched to a gene; V was cut back by 4 bases and J by 5 bases. The CDR3 covers 14 residues. The CDR3 loop is CASSLGQGNEKLFF. CDR3 DNA: TGCGCCAGCAGCCTAGGACAGGGGAATGAAAAACTGTTTTTT.

The chain links TRBV12-3 or TRBV12-4 to TRBJ1-3; maybe TRBD1 (5 bases). The CDR3 loop spans 13 amino acids. CDR3 protein: CSHRQLSGNTIYF. In nucleotides, the CDR3 is TGTAGTCACAGACAGCTCTCTGGAAACACCATATATTTT.

CDR3 sequence: CAWSVQPFIDEQFF. DNA of the CDR3: TGTGCCTGGAGTGTACAACCCTTTATTGATGAGCAGTTCTTC. The V call is TRBV30, the J call TRBJ2-1; the D is unclear. The germline CDR1 and CDR2 sequences are GTSNPN and SVGIG (reference sequence). V lost 0 bases and J 8 bases, leaving 14 bases between the germline ends. The CDR3 has 14 residues.

This chain joins TRBV7-6 and TRBJ1-6; D remains unclear. Per the germline V gene, CDR1 is SGHVS and CDR2 is FNYEAQ. Trimming cost V 5 bases and J 6 bases, with 8 bases left between them. This CDR3 contains 13 residues. The CDR3 DNA follows: TGTGCCAGCAGCCGGCCCAGTAATTCACCCCTCCACTTT. Protein sequence: CASSRPSNSPLHF.

The chain has TRBV6-4 and TRBJ2-1; no clear D. The CDR3 consists of 13 residues. The V and J ends lost 5 bases and 5 bases respectively, with 10 bases between them. Germline V gene data show CDR1 as MRHNA and CDR2 as SNTAGT. The DNA for the CDR3 is TGTGCCAGCAGTACCGGAAATGACAATGAGCAGTTCTTC. It specifies CASSTGNDNEQFF.

This chain uses TRBV29-1 with TRBJ1-1; weak D call: TRBD1 (5 bases). Germline V CDR1 and CDR2: SQVTM, ANQGSEA. Trimming shortened V by 4 bases and J by 1 base, and 10 bases separated the two germline ends. The CDR3 spans 13 residues. The CDR3: CSVGTGTNTEAFF. The CDR3 DNA sequence: TGCAGCGTTGGAACCGGGACGAACACTGAAGCTTTCTTT.

The gene calls are TRBV10-2 and TRBJ2-7; 9 bases are shared with TRBD2. This CDR3 is built from 13 residues. CDR1 and CDR2 (germline): WSHSY, SAAADI. V dropped 6 bases and J dropped 3; count of bases not matched to a gene: 3. CDR3 sequence reads: CASRLAGVYEQYF. CDR3 sequence (DNA): TGCGCCAGCAGACTAGCGGGCGTCTACGAGCAGTACTTC.

The V and J genes are TRBV2 and TRBJ2-2; D remains unclear. The CDR3 covers 15 residues. Germline loops: CDR1 SNHLY, CDR2 FYNNEI. Trimming shortened V by 1 base and J by 3 bases, and 9 bases separated the two germline ends. In nucleotides, the CDR3 is TGTGCCAGCAGTGAAGGTACAAGCGACACCGGGGAGCTGTTTTTT. Translation gives CASSEGTSDTGELFF.

The chain uses TRBV28 and TRBJ2-1; D perhaps matches TRBD1 (6 bases). V lost 4 bases to trimming and J lost 7 bases, with 17 bases between them. The germline CDR1 and CDR2 sequences are MDHEN and SYDVKM. The CDR3 is made up of 15 amino acids. CDR3 coding DNA: TGTGCCAGCAGTTCTACGACAGGCGTGGGGAATGAGCAGTTCTTC. Amino acid sequence: CASSSTTGVGNEQFF.

The J gene is TRBJ1-4, the V gene TRBV10-3, with D unclear. The V end lost 5 bases, the J end lost 6 bases, and 10 bases lay between the germline ends. The CDR3 consists of 13 residues. Looked up from germline, CDR1 is ENHRY and CDR2 is SYGVKD. CDR3 protein: CAISRGVDEKLFF. The CDR3 DNA reads TGTGCCATCAGTCGCGGGGTGGATGAAAAACTGTTTTTT.

The chain carries TRBV18 and TRBJ1-4; tentatively, D is TRBD1 (5 bases). Trimming took 3 bases from V and 5 from J, leaving 7 bases between them. The length of the CDR3 is 13 residues. Germline CDR1 KGHSH, CDR2 LQKENI. CDR3 sequence (DNA): TGTGCCAGCTCACCCCGACAGAATGAAAAACTGTTTTTT. Protein: CASSPRQNEKLFF.

This clone was observed a single time. The chain joins TRBV28 to TRBJ2-2; D is ambiguous. The V and J ends lost 2 bases and 0 bases respectively, with 7 bases between them. Per germline, CDR1 MDHEN and CDR2 SYDVKM. The CDR3 is 15 amino acids. CDR3 nucleotides: TGTGCCAGCAGTTTACAGGACCCGAACACCGGGGAGCTGTTTTTT. Encoded protein: CASSLQDPNTGELFF. Complete variable domain (other parts from reference TRBV28 and TRBJ2-2): DVKVTQSSRYLVKRTGEKVFLECVQDMDHENMFWYRQDPGLGLRLIYFSYDVKMKEKGDIPEGYSVSREKKERFSLILESASTNQTSMYLCASSLQDPNTGELFFGEGSRLTVL.

The chain is built from TRBV7-2 and TRBJ1-5; 7 bases match TRBD1. Germline CDR1 is SGHTA and CDR2 is FQGNSA. V lost 4 bases and J lost 7; bases outside the gene matches: 7. The CDR3 extends over 14 amino acids. The CDR3 loop is CASSSGGALQPQHF. The CDR3 DNA sequence: TGTGCCAGCAGCTCAGGGGGAGCATTGCAGCCCCAGCATTTT.

J is TRBJ2-2 and V is TRBV27, with 10 nucleotides matching TRBD1. Germline V CDR1 and CDR2: MNHEY, SMNVEV (reference sequence). The CDR3 length is 15 residues. The J segment lost 4 bases and the V segment lost 7 bases, leaving 6 bases of the junction unmatched. In DNA form, the CDR3 reads TGTGCCAGCACGTGGACAGGGGGAGGCACCGGGGAGCTGTTTTTT. Protein product: CASTWTGGGTGELFF.

V gene TRBV10-3 combines with J gene TRBJ1-6; 7 nucleotides match TRBD1. V lost 6 bases to trimming and J lost 6 bases; unmatched junction nucleotides: 5. This CDR3 contains 14 residues. CDR1 ENHRY and CDR2 SYGVKD come from the germline V gene. The CDR3 bases are TGTGCCATCAGGGAAACAGGGGTTAATTCACCCCTCCACTTT. Its translation: CAIRETGVNSPLHF.

V usage is TRBV29-1 and J usage is TRBJ1-2; no definite D call. CDR1 and CDR2 from the germline V gene are SQVTM and ANQGSEA. The length of the CDR3 is 12 residues. The V gene lost 3 bases and the J gene lost 5 bases, with 10 bases spanning the gap. The CDR3 sequence is CSVEVALYGYTF. DNA for the CDR3: TGCAGCGTTGAGGTCGCTCTGTATGGCTACACCTTC.

This sequence joins TRBV6-5 and TRBJ1-5; possibly TRBD1 for D (5 bases). The germline V gene encodes CDR1 MNHEY and CDR2 SVGAGI. This CDR3 is 15 amino acids long. Deletions cut 4 bases from V and 4 bases from J, with 14 bases between. The CDR3 loop reads CASSSGGGWNQPQHF. The CDR3 coding sequence is TGTGCCAGCAGTTCCGGGGGGGGGTGGAATCAGCCCCAGCATTTT.

The V and J genes are TRBV5-1 and TRBJ2-5; the D gene is possibly TRBD1 (6 bases). Trimming removed 4 bases at V and 5 bases at J, with 18 bases between. The germline V gene has CDR1 SGHRS and CDR2 YFSETQ. The CDR3 extends over 15 amino acids. CDR3 nucleotides: TGCGCCAGCAGCACAACAGGGACCTCCGGGGAGACCCAGTACTTC. This sequence encodes CASSTTGTSGETQYF.

This clone was found a few times. This rearrangement joins TRBV6-2 or TRBV6-3 to TRBJ1-2; D remains ambiguous. V was pared by 2 bases and J by 2 bases, with 12 bases between. Germline V gives CDR1 MNHEY, CDR2 SVGEGT. This CDR3 is built from 15 residues. CDR3 sequence: CASSYGPGFNYGYTF. As DNA, the CDR3 is TGTGCCAGCAGTTACGGGCCGGGTTTCAACTATGGCTACACCTTC.

J is TRBJ1-1 and V is TRBV19; D remains ambiguous. CDR1 is LNHDA and CDR2 is SQIVND in the germline V gene (reference sequence). CDR3 length: 12 residues. The V end lost 5 bases, the J end lost 5 bases, and 9 bases lay between the germline ends. Here the CDR3 DNA reads TGTGCCAGTAGTGAAATGGAGACTGAAGCTTTCTTT. This sequence encodes CASSEMETEAFF.

The chain links TRBV5-4 to TRBJ2-1; possible D gene TRBD1, 5 bases. The V gene lost 4 bases and the J gene lost 10 bases, with 21 bases spanning the gap. Germline CDR1 is SGHNT and CDR2 is YYREEE (reference sequence). The CDR3 extends over 15 amino acids. CDR3 residues: CASSTGRIQIAEQFF. The CDR3 DNA reads TGTGCCAGCAGCACAGGACGGATTCAGATCGCCGAGCAGTTCTTC.

This clone was picked up a small number of times. The chain has TRBV15 and TRBJ1-2, with D maybe TRBD1 (6 bases). This CDR3 is 14 amino acids long. V lost 8 bases to trimming and J lost 0 bases, with 13 bases between them. CDR1 and CDR2 (germline): LNHNV, YYDKDF (reference sequence). The CDR3: CATVGGQTNYGYTF. In DNA, the CDR3 is TGTGCCACCGTCGGGGGACAAACTAACTATGGCTACACCTTC.

This chain joins TRBV2 and TRBJ2-5, with no clear D. Germline lookup yields CDR1 SNHLY and CDR2 FYNNEI. Trimming shortened V by 4 bases and J by 1 base, and 4 bases separated the two germline ends. This CDR3 comprises 12 residues. This CDR3 reads CASSAPQETQYF. Written as DNA, the CDR3 is TGTGCCAGCAGTGCCCCCCAAGAGACCCAGTACTTC. The full variable domain, rest sourced from reference TRBV2 and TRBJ2-5, is EPEVTQTPSHQVTQMGQEVILRCVPISNHLYFYWYRQILGQKVEFLVSFYNNEISEKSEIFDDQFSVERPDGSNFTLKIRSTKLEDSAMYFCASSAPQETQYFGPGTRLLVL.

This sequence joins TRBV7-9 and TRBJ1-1; possible D gene TRBD1, 5 bases. Trimming left V 2 bases short and J 2 bases short, with 9 bases between. The CDR3 sequence is 14 residues long. Per germline, CDR1 SEHNR and CDR2 FQNEAQ (reference sequence). CDR3 sequence reads: CASSLSQGNTEAFF. CDR3 nucleotides: TGTGCCAGCAGCTTAAGCCAGGGAAACACTGAAGCTTTCTTT.